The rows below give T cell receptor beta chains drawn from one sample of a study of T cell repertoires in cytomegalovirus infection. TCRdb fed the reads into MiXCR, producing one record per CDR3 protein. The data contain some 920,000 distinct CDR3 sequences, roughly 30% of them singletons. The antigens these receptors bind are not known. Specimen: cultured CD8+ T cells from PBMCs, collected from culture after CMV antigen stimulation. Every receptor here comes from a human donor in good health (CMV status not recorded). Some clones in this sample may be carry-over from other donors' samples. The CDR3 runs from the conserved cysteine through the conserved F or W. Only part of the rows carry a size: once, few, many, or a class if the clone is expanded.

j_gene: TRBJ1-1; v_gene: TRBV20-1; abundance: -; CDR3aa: CSARKQGGPEAFF
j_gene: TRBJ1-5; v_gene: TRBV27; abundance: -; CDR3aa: CASSLSMGDSNQPQHF
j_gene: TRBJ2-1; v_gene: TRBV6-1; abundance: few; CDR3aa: CASSEFASGGASTYNEQFF
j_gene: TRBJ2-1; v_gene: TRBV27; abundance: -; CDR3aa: CASSLSGGGEGNEQFF
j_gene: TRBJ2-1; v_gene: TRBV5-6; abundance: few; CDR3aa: CASSLWTPNEQFF
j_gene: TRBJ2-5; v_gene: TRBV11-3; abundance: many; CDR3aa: CASSPSGGAFETQYF
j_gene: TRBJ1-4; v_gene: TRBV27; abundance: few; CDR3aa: CASSPLDRAGEKLFF
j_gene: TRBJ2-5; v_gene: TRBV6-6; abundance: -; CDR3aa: CASRLRGARTRAQYF
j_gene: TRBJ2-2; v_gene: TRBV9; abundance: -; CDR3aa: CASTQGHTGELFF
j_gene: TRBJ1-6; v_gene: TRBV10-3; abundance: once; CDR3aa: CAISESTRGLGSPLHF
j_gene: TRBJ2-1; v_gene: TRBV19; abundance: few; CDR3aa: CASSRIRDRDYNEQFF
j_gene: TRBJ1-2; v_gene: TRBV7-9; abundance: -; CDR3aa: CASSLPGQGHYGYTF
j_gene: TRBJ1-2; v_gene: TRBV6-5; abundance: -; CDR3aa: CATLSVYGYTF
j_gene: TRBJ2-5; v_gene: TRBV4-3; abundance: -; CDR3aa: CASSQDLGTVQETQYF
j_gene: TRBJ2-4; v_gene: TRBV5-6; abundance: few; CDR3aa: CASSLNVIQYF
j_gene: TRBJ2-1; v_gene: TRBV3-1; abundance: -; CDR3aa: CASSQIKRNEQFF
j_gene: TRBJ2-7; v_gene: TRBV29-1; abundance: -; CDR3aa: CSVGSFYEQYF
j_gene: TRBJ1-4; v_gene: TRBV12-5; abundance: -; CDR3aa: CASVTGGSSNEKLFF
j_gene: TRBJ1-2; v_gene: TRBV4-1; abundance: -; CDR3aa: CASSQDSGGGYYGYTF
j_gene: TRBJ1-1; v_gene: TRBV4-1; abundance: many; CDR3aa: CASSHGGIQAFF
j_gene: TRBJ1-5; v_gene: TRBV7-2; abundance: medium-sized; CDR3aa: CASTEDRALNQPQHF
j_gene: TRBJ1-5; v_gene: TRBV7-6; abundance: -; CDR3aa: CASSLASIGDGRPQHF
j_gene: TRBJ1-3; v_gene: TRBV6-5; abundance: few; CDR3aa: CASSYGGTGGFGNTIYF
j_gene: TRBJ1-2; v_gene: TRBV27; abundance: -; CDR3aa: CASSLSSPPGEDGYTF
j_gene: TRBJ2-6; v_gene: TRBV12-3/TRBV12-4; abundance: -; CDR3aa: CASRGTGWSSGANVLTF